This TCR beta chain was sequenced during a study of identifying expanded T cells in peripheral blood. Points from the study as a whole: Approximately two-week clone count variance significantly increased as total template count grew. Roughly 1.2 clones differed between technical replicates, versus about 16 and 19 over time.

Notes on this clone: The antigen is undetermined.

Only in-frame clones appear in the TCRdb table, and some are missing; sequencing was by immunoSEQ multiplex PCR. The sample records roughly 96,000 clones, approximately 91% being singletons. Germline assignment: CDR1 SGDLS and CDR2 YYNGEE. This CDR3 region has 16 residues. The ends were cut back, 4 bases at V and 8 bases at J, with 21 bases in the middle. The sample taken for sequencing was blood. This clonotype originated in a person aged 18 to 75 in good health. The chain employs TRBV9 and TRBJ1-4; TRBD1 is a possible D gene (6 bases). DNA for the CDR3: TGTGCCAGCAGCCCCTCCGAGGGGGGCTACGGGGAAAAACTGTTTTTT. It is translated as CASSPSEGGYGEKLFF.